This T cell receptor beta chain is drawn from a study of blood T cell repertoires in COVID-19 (dated by TCRdb to about 2020). With regard to the full study: Samples covering the acute and convalescent phases of COVID-19 were provided by collaborators in the United States, Italy and Spain. The samples were drawn from two sources: the first 160 participants of the ongoing ImmuneRACE study, and some 1,300 subjects contributed by 6 global collaborators. Sample metadata almost always included a de-identified subject ID, COVID-19 status, age in years and sex. HLA class I and class II types, where available, came from metadata supplied by the sample provider rather than from assay-based typing. The material from the prospective study consisted of cDNA or gDNA derived from T cells, B-cell-depleted T cells, or PBMCs. The repertoires were released in a freely available public database meant as a resource for research on the immune response to SARS-CoV-2. Deeply sampled blood TCRbeta repertoires from subjects exposed to, actively infected with, or recovered from COVID-19 were included in the dataset. The study at large found these results: The amount of clinical and demographic metadata varied by source and participant and was provided uncurated.

One collaborating source in Seattle enrolled patients while the patients were actively infected and followed the patients over time throughout the course of disease. Each collaborating institution followed its own protocols to collect whole blood in K2EDTA tubes. For TCRbeta analysis, collaborators shipped samples as frozen whole blood, isolated PBMCs, or DNA extracted from either of those sample types. The immunoSEQ Assay, a bias-controlled multiplex PCR, was used to amplify TCRbeta CDR3 regions from genomic DNA. The paper's data handling went like this. Nucleated cell counts per sample were estimated from amplification of reference gene primers within the assay. Sequence reads were collapsed and filtered to measure the absolute abundance of every unique TCRbeta CDR3 rearrangement. For each sample, productive Simpson clonality was calculated by taking the square root of Simpson's diversity index across productive rearrangements. TCRdb provides this immuneACCESS table in a form limited to in-frame rearrangements. Some clones are lacking; in checked studies, under half of them reflect an unresolved V gene, and why the rest are absent is not known. The DNA was the basis for D and trimming; V, J and clone size are from that table. For this sample there are 400,000 to 450,000 clones; roughly 90% appear just once. Jointly, the top ten make up approximately 1.5% of the sample.

Sequences SGHRS (CDR1) and YFSETQ (CDR2) are obtained from the germline V gene. V was cut back by 4 bases and J by 3 bases, leaving a gap of 12 bases between them. From its cysteine to its phenylalanine, the CDR3 spans 14 amino acids. Solely the CDR3 DNA is kept, with 42 bases framed from the first base. Regarding this clone: Its antigen target is currently unknown. No base qualities exist here, and no much larger clone lies one base off it.

The chain is encoded by TRBV5-1 joined to TRBJ2-3, with TRBD1 tentatively as D gene (6 bases match). This TCR was recovered from a middle-aged woman with COVID-19, enrolled during active disease. The sequenced sample was peripheral blood. The base sequence is TGCGCCAGCAGCCCGGAACAGGGAACAGATACGCAGTATTTT. The resulting protein is CASSPEQGTDTQYF.